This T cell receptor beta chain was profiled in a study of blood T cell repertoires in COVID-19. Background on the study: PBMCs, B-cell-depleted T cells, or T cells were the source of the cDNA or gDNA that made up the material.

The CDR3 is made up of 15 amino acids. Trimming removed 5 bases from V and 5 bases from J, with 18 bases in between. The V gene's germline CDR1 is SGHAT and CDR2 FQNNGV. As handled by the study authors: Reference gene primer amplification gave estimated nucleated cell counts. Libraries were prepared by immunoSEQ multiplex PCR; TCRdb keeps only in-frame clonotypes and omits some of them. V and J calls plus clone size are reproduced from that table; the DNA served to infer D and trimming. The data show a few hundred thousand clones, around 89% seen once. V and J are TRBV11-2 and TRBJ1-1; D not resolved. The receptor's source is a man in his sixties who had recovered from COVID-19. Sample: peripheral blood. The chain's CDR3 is CASSPRAREDTEAFF. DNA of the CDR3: TGTGCCAGCAGCCCGAGGGCCCGGGAGGATACTGAAGCTTTCTTT.